The next 17 T cell receptor beta chains were all read from a single sample in a study of PD-1 blockade in classical Hodgkin lymphoma. Profiling relied on immunoSEQ multiplex PCR, and the TCRdb table lists in-frame clones only, not all of them. The sample contains approximately 49,000 clones, around 80% of which appear only once. Time point indicated: cycle 4 day 1 (C4D1), after more than five weeks of nivolumab. There was relapse after autologous stem cell transplantation in every patient, and there was variation in brentuximab vedotin exposure. Sample: peripheral blood mononuclear cells (PBMCs), taken before the fourth cycle of nivolumab. The source of these receptors is a human donor with classical Hodgkin lymphoma.

The genes are TRBV12-5 and TRBJ2-7; D is perhaps TRBD2 (7 bases). This CDR3 region has 14 residues. Deletions cut 5 bases from V and 3 bases from J, with 14 bases between. Germline V gene lookup returns CDR1 LGHNT and CDR2 FRNRAP. Here the CDR3 reads CASGPGGGVYEQYF. The CDR3 region has the DNA TGTGCTAGTGGTCCCGGAGGGGGGGTCTACGAGCAGTACTTC.

This chain links TRBV5-1 with TRBJ2-2, with a possible D match to TRBD2 (5 bases). The CDR3 length is 15 residues. CDR1 and CDR2 from the germline V gene are SGHRS and YFSETQ. Trimming took off 0 bases at V and 2 bases at J, with 8 bases between the two ends. In DNA, the CDR3 is TGCGCCAGCAGCTTGGGGGCTAGCAACACCGGGGAGCTGTTTTTT. Translating gives CASSLGASNTGELFF.

The genes are TRBV4-1 and TRBJ2-5, with 10 bases aligning to TRBD2. The CDR3 runs to 15 residues. The germline V gene has CDR1 MGHRA and CDR2 YSYEKL. The V and J ends lost 1 base and 4 bases, in that order; junction bases with no gene match: 3. The CDR3 DNA reads TGCGCCAGCAGCCAAGTTAGCGGGGGGAGAGAGACCCAGTACTTC. This translates into CASSQVSGGRETQYF.

The gene calls are TRBV7-6 and TRBJ1-1; TRBD1 is a possible D gene (5 bases). Per the germline V gene, CDR1 is SGHVS and CDR2 is FNYEAQ. V shed 4 bases and J shed 2 bases, with 17 bases lying between them. The CDR3 loop spans 16 amino acids. The CDR3 DNA is TGTGCCAGCAGCTCCGGCGAACAGGACACAAACACTGAAGCTTTCTTT. Translating gives CASSSGEQDTNTEAFF.

This chain connects TRBV2 to TRBJ2-4, with TRBD1 matching 7 bases. Trimming removed 11 bases from V and 5 bases from J; junction bases left unmatched: 6. Germline assignment: CDR1 SNHLY and CDR2 FYNNEI. This CDR3 comprises 12 residues. This CDR3 reads CAYRDSENIQYF. The CDR3 region has the DNA TGTGCCTACAGGGACAGCGAAAACATTCAGTACTTC.

This clone appeared once. The chain has TRBV28 and TRBJ2-7; 8 bases agree with TRBD1. With 7 bases clipped from V and 4 bases from J, the junction kept 6 bases outside the gene matches. The germline V gene has CDR1 MDHEN and CDR2 SYDVKM. The CDR3 loop spans 13 amino acids. CDR3 in DNA: TGTGCCAGCACCCGGACAGGGTTGTACGAGCAGTACTTC. This codes for CASTRTGLYEQYF.

The rearrangement uses TRBV7-9 and TRBJ2-7, with D uncertain. The CDR3 spans 15 residues. The germline V and J ends were trimmed by 1 base and 5 bases, with 15 bases remaining between them. Germline assignment: CDR1 SEHNR and CDR2 FQNEAQ (reference sequence). The chain's CDR3 is CASSLGDSRSDEQYF. CDR3 coding DNA: TGTGCCAGCAGCTTAGGGGATAGCAGGAGCGACGAGCAGTACTTC.

The DNA of the CDR3 is TGTGCCAGCAGCCCAGCCTTAAGCACCTACGAGCAGTACTTC. Translating it yields CASSPALSTYEQYF. The rearrangement links TRBV7-8 to TRBJ2-7; D gene uncertain. CDR1 is SGHVS, CDR2 FQNEAQ, per germline. The CDR3 runs 14 residues. Trimming took off 5 bases at V and 2 bases at J, with 13 bases between the two ends.

In its sample, this clone was seen a few times. V usage is TRBV5-6 and J usage is TRBJ1-5, with D uncertain. The CDR3 is made up of 16 amino acids. Between the trimmed V and J ends, which lost 0 bases and 4 bases, there was a span of 14 bases. Germline V CDR1 and CDR2: SGHDT, YYEEEE. CDR3 DNA sequence: TGTGCCAGCAGCTTGGGAAATCTGGGGAGTAATCAGCCCCAGCATTTT. Encoded protein: CASSLGNLGSNQPQHF.

The V and J genes are TRBV9 and TRBJ2-2; D remains unclear. Looked up from germline, CDR1 is SGDLS and CDR2 is YYNGEE. The V gene lost 0 bases and the J gene lost 0 bases, with 3 bases spanning the gap. CDR3 length: 14 residues. The CDR3 DNA reads TGTGCCAGCAGCGTAGCAGCGAACACCGGGGAGCTGTTTTTT. It yields the protein CASSVAANTGELFF.

The chain has TRBV5-1 and TRBJ1-4, with TRBD1 as a possible D gene (6 bases). The CDR3 runs 15 residues. V was cut by 1 base and J by 7 bases, with 14 bases left in between. Germline V lookup: CDR1 SGHRS, CDR2 YFSETQ. The CDR3 is CASSLTGMGGEKLFF. The CDR3 bases are TGCGCCAGCAGCTTGACAGGGATGGGAGGTGAAAAACTGTTTTTT. The full variable domain, its missing parts supplied by reference TRBV5-1 and TRBJ1-4, is KAGVTQTPRYLIKTRGQQVTLSCSPISGHRSVSWYQQTPGQGLQFLFEYFSETQRNKGNFPGRFSGRQFSNSRSEMNVSTLELGDSALYLCASSLTGMGGEKLFFGSGTQLSVL.

The chain couples TRBV10-2 to TRBJ2-2; 9 positions agree with TRBD2. V lost 5 bases to trimming and J lost 8 bases; unmatched junction nucleotides: 9. This CDR3 has 15 amino acids. Germline CDR1 is WSHSY and CDR2 is SAAADI. The CDR3 DNA reads as TGCGCCAGCAGTTCCAGCGGGGGGATTTTTGGGGAGCTGTTTTTT. As protein: CASSSSGGIFGELFF.

The V gene is TRBV9, the J gene TRBJ2-6, with no clear D. Germline V gene sequence: CDR1 SGDLS, CDR2 YYNGEE. The CDR3 covers 16 residues. The V and J ends lost 1 base and 3 bases respectively, with 11 bases between them. The CDR3 nucleotides read TGTGCCAGCAGCGTAAGTGTGGCGAGTGGGGCCAACGTCCTGACTTTC. Amino acid sequence: CASSVSVASGANVLTF.

The chain joins TRBV30 to TRBJ2-7; D may be TRBD1 (7 bases). CDR3 length equals 12 residues. Trimming took 8 bases from V and 2 from J, leaving 13 bases between them. Germline CDR1 reads GTSNPN; CDR2 reads SVGIG (reference sequence). CDR3 in amino acids: CAGGQGAYEQYF. The CDR3 coding sequence is TGTGCCGGGGGGCAGGGGGCCTACGAGCAGTACTTC.

The V gene is TRBV5-4, the J gene TRBJ1-1, with a tentative D call TRBD1 (6 bases). Germline CDR1 and CDR2: SGHNT and YYREEE (reference sequence). This CDR3 is built from 12 residues. V dropped 4 bases and J dropped 10 bases, with 14 bases sitting between them. This CDR3 reads CASSQETGRAFF. CDR3 sequence (DNA): TGTGCCAGCAGCCAAGAAACAGGGAGAGCTTTCTTT.

Regarding this clone: An end of the junction differs from the germline gene, which may be a read error. CDR3 protein: CASSSGLPYYNEQFF. CDR3 DNA: TGTGCTAGCAGCTCCGGACTGCCCTACTACAATGAGCAGTTCTTC. V is TRBV7-7 and J is TRBJ2-1; tentative D call: TRBD2 (5 bases). This CDR3 has 15 amino acids. In germline, CDR1 is SSHAT, CDR2 FNYEAQ (reference sequence).

The gene calls are TRBV5-5 and TRBJ2-5, with 10 nucleotides matching TRBD2. Germline V gene lookup returns CDR1 SGHKS and CDR2 YYEKEE (reference sequence). Trimming took 8 bases from V and 5 from J; bases not matched to a gene: 15. The CDR3 covers 16 residues. In DNA, the CDR3 is TGTGCCAGTCGACGCGCAGCCCTTAGCGGGAGGGAGACCCAGTACTTC. Encoded protein: CASRRAALSGRETQYF.